The 8 T cell receptor beta chains below were found in one sample sequenced in a study of T cell responses to AZD1222 COVID-19 vaccine. Only in-frame clones appear in the TCRdb table, and some are missing; sequencing was by immunoSEQ multiplex PCR. The profile shows about 150,000 clones, 75% to 95% of them singletons. Sequenced material: peripheral blood, taken on day 0 of AZD1222 vaccination. These receptors originate from an adult in good health.

The rearrangement uses TRBV7-2 and TRBJ2-7; D is ambiguous. The V end was cut by 1 base, the J end by 6 bases, with 13 bases between. CDR3 length equals 14 residues. Germline values: CDR1 SGHTA, CDR2 FQGNSA. CDR3 nucleotides: TGTGCCAGCAGCTTAGAAAACTACCTACCCGAGCAGTACTTC. The encoded protein is CASSLENYLPEQYF.

The chain combines TRBV7-9 with TRBJ1-2, with TRBD1 matching over 8 bases. The V and J ends lost 4 bases and 3 bases, in that order; junction bases with no gene match: 7. Per germline, CDR1 SEHNR and CDR2 FQNEAQ (reference sequence). The CDR3 is made up of 15 amino acids. CDR3 loop: CASSSSAGGYYGYTF. In nucleotides, the CDR3 is TGTGCCAGCAGCTCCTCCGCAGGGGGCTACTATGGCTACACCTTC.

The V gene is TRBV7-6, the J gene TRBJ2-2; D might be TRBD2 (6 bases). The germline CDR1 and CDR2 sequences are SGHVS and FNYEAQ. V dropped 2 bases and J dropped 6 bases, with 13 bases sitting between them. The CDR3 loop spans 15 amino acids. DNA for the CDR3: TGTGCCAGCAGCTTACTCACAGGAGGGGCCGGGGAGCTGTTTTTT. This gives the protein CASSLLTGGAGELFF.

The CDR3 nucleotides are TGTGCCAGCAGTTTGGTAGGGGGTCCGAACACTGAAGCTTTCTTT. This encodes CASSLVGGPNTEAFF. This chain joins TRBV28 and TRBJ1-1; the D gene is possibly TRBD1 (6 bases). Between the trimmed V and J ends, which lost 3 bases and 1 base, there was a span of 12 bases. Germline V gene lookup returns CDR1 MDHEN and CDR2 SYDVKM. This CDR3 is 15 amino acids long.

This chain connects TRBV7-8 to TRBJ2-3; D is ambiguous. Germline V gene lookup returns CDR1 SGHVS and CDR2 FQNEAQ. V was trimmed by 5 bases and J by 0 bases, leaving 9 bases between them. The CDR3 has 14 amino acids. The DNA for the CDR3 is TGTGCCAGCAGCAGGGCGTTTAGCACAGATACGCAGTATTTT. Protein product: CASSRAFSTDTQYF. The full variable domain, with the rest looked up from reference TRBV7-8 and TRBJ2-3, is GAGVSQSPRYKVAKRGQDVALRCDPISGHVSLFWYQQALGQGPEFLTYFQNEAQLDKSGLPSDRFFAERPEGSVSTLKIQRTQQEDSAVYLCASSRAFSTDTQYFGPGTRLTVL.

This chain uses TRBV4-1 with TRBJ1-5, with D unclear. Germline CDR1 is MGHRA and CDR2 is YSYEKL. This CDR3 has 16 amino acids. Trimming left V 0 bases short and J 0 bases short, with 9 bases between. The DNA for the CDR3 is TGCGCCAGCAGCCAAGAAGGTTGGGGTAGCAATCAGCCCCAGCATTTT. As protein: CASSQEGWGSNQPQHF.

The gene calls are TRBV11-2 and TRBJ2-3, with 7 nucleotides matching TRBD2. CDR1 and CDR2 from the germline V gene are SGHAT and FQNNGV. Trimming cost V 5 bases and J 0 bases; bases outside gene matches: 11. The CDR3 runs 17 residues. As DNA, the CDR3 is TGTGCCAGCAGCCGCCTGGGGGGGAGCCCGAGCACAGATACGCAGTATTTT. Translated, it gives CASSRLGGSPSTDTQYF.

V is TRBV7-2 and J is TRBJ2-4, with 10 bases aligning to TRBD2. Losses at the gene ends were 5 bases for V and 0 bases for J; bases not matched to a gene: 7. The CDR3 contains 17 residues. Germline V gives CDR1 SGHTA, CDR2 FQGNSA. This CDR3 reads CASSPRTSGLAKNIQYF. The DNA for the CDR3 is TGTGCCAGCAGCCCCCGGACTAGCGGACTAGCCAAAAACATTCAGTACTTC.